The following is a T cell receptor (beta chain) sequence with its context. The data originate from a study of blood T cell repertoires in COVID-19. Study information: Researchers got acute and convalescent COVID-19 samples from the United States, Italy and Spain.

Germline CDR1 and CDR2: KGHDR and SFDVKD. This CDR3 spans 15 amino acids. V lost 5 bases and J 7 bases, leaving 17 bases between the germline ends. Original methodology: Nucleated cell number was recorded as an estimate derived from reference gene primer amplification. The data were produced by immunoSEQ multiplex PCR, yet TCRdb's version contains in-frame clones alone and is incomplete. D and trimming come from the DNA, and the V and J calls and clone size come from that table. The profile covers 150,000 to 200,000 clones, with approximately 81% appearing a single time and about 3.3% taken by the ten largest.

This clonotype was obtained from a human donor with acute or convalescent COVID-19. The donor label of this sample is uncertain. Sequencing was carried out using peripheral blood. This chain links TRBV24-1 with TRBJ1-5; D is undetermined. The CDR3 here is CATSASTAPGQPQHF. In DNA form, the CDR3 reads TGTGCCACCAGTGCCTCGACGGCACCCGGGCAGCCCCAGCATTTT.